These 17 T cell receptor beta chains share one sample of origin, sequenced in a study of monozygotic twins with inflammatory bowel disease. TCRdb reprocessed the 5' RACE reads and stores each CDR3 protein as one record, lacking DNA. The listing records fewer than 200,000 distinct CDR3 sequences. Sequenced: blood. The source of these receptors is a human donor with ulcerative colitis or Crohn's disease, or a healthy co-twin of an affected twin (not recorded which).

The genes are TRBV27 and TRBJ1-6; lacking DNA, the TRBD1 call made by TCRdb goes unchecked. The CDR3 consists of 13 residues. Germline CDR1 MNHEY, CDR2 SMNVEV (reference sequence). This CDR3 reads CASSLGGYSPLHF.

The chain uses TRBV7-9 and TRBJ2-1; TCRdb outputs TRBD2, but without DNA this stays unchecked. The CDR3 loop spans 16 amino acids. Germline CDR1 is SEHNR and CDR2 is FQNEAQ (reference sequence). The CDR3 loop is CASSLALLARYNEQFF.

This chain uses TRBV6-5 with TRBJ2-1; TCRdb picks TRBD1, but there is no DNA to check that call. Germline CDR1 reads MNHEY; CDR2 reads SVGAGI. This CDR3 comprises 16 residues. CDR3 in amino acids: CASSYSSGAGDNEQFF.

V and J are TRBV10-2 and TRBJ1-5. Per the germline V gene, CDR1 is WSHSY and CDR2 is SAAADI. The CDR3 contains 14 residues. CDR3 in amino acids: CASSRVSGNQPQHF.

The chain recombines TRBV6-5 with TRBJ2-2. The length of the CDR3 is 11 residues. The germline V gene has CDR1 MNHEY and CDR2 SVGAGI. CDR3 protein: CASRKTGELFF.

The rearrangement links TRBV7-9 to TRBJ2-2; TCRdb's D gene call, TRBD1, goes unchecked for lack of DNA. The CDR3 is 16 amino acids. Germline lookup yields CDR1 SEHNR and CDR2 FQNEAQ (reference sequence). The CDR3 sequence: CASSRGAGANTGELFF.

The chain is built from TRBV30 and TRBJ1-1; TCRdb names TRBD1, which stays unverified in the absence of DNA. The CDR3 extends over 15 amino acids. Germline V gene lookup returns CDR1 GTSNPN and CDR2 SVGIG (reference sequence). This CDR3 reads CAWSPGQGRDTEAFF.

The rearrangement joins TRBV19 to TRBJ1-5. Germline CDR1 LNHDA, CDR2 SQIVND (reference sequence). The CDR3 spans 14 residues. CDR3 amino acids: CASSYGASNQPQHF.

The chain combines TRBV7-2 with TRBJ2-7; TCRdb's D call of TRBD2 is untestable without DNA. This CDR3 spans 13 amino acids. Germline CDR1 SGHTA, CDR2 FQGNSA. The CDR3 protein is CASSPSVTATPYF.

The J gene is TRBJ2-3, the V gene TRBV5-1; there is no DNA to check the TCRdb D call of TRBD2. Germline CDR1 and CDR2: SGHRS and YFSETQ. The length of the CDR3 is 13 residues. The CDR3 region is CASASSVLDTQYF.

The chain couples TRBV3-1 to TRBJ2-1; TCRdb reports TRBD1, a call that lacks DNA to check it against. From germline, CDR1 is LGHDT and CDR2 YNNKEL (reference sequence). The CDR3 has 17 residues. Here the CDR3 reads CASSDRGSGPPYNEQFF.

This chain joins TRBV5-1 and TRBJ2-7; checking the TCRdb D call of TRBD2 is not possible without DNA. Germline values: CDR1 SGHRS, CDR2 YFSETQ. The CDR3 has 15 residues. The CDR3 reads CASSLDRDFSYEQYF.

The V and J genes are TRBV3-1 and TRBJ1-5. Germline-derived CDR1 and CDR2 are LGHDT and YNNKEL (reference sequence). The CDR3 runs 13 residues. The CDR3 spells CASSQEGNQPQHF. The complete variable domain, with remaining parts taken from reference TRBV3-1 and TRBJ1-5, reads DTAVSQTPKYLVTQMGNDKSIKCEQNLGHDTMYWYKQDSKKFLKIMFSYNNKELIINETVPNRFSPKSPDKAHLNLHINSLELGDSAVYFCASSQEGNQPQHFGDGTRLSIL.

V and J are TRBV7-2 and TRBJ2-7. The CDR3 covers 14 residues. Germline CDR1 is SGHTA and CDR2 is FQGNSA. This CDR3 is CASSSLGVFYEQYF.

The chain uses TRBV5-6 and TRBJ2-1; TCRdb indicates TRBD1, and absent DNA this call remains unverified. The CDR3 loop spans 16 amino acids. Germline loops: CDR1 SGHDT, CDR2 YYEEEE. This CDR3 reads CASSFGLDAGRNEQFF.

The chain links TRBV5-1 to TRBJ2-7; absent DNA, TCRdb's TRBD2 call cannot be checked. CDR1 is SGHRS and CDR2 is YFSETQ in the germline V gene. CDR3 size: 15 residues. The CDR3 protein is CASSLGLAELYEQNF.

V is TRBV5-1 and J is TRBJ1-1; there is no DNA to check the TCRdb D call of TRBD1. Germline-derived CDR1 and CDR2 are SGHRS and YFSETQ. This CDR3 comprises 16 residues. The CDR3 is CASSWPPAGKTTEAFF. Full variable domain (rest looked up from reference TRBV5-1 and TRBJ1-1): KAGVTQTPRYLIKTRGQQVTLSCSPISGHRSVSWYQQTPGQGLQFLFEYFSETQRNKGNFPGRFSGRQFSNSRSEMNVSTLELGDSALYLCASSWPPAGKTTEAFFGQGTRLTVV.